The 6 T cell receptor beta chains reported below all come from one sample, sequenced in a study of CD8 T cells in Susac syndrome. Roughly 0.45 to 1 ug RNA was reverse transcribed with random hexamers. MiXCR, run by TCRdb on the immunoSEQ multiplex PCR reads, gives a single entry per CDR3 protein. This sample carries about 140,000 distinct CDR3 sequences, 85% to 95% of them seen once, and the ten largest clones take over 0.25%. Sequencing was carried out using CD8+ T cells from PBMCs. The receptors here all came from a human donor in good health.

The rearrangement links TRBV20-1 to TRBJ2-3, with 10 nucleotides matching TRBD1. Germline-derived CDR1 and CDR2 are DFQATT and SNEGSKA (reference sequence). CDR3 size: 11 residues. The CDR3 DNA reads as TGCAGGGGGACAGGGGCAGATACGCAGTATTTT. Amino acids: CRGTGADTQYF.

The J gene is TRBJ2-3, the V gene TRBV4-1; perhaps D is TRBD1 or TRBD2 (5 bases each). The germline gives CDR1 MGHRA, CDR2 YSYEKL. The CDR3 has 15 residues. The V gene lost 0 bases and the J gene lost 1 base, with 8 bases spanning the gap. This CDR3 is CASSQDPGRTDTQYF. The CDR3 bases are TGCGCCAGCAGCCAAGACCCGGGACGCACAGATACGCAGTATTTT.

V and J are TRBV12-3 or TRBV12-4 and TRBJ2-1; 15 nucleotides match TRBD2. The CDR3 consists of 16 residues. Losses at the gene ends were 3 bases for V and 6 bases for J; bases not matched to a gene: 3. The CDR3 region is CASSLGLAGGLNEQFF. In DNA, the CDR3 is TGTGCCAGCAGTTTGGGACTAGCGGGAGGCCTCAATGAGCAGTTCTTC.

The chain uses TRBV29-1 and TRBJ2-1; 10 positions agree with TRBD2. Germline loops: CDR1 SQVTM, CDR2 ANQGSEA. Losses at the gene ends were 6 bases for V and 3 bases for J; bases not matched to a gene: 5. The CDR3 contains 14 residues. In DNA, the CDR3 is TGCAGCGTCGCAGCTAGCGGGAGCTACAATGAGCAGTTCTTC. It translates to CSVAASGSYNEQFF.

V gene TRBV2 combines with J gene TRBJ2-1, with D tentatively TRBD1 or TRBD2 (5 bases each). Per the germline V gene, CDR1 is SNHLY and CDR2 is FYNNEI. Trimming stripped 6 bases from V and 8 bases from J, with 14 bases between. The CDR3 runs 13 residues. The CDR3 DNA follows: TGTGCCAGCAGGGCAGGGAGTATTGATGAGCAGTTCTTC. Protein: CASRAGSIDEQFF.

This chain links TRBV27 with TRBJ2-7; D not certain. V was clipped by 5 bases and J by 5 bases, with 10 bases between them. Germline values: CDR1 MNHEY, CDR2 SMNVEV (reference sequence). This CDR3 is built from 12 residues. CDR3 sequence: CASSLNRDEQYF. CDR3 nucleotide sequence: TGTGCCAGCAGTCTCAACCGGGACGAGCAGTACTTC.